The 17 T cell receptor beta chains in this list originate from one sample, sequenced in a study of identical twins (dated by TCRdb to 2015 to 2016). To prepare the library, 5' RACE was applied. TCRdb shows the sequencer as Illumina HiSeq 2000. TCRdb reworked the public reads: Q25 trimming with fastp, MiXCR clone assembly, productive beta chains retained. Each CDR3 protein appears once, grouped with its most common genes and DNA. The sample table holds 450,000 or so distinct CDR3 sequences, of which around 20% were seen once. The ten most abundant clones make up 9.5% to 15% of the sample. The sequenced sample consisted of naive T cells sorted from blood. Reading the label with the study, this specimen's cell subset or site is: cells isolated with a human naive T-cell isolation kit. These receptors were collected from a man aged 45-65 years in good health.

The rearrangement uses TRBV7-2 and TRBJ1-4; TRBD1 is a possible D gene (6 bases). The CDR3 sequence is 16 residues long. Trimming stripped 0 bases from V and 5 bases from J, with 13 bases between. Germline V gene sequence: CDR1 SGHTA, CDR2 FQGNSA. This chain's CDR3 is CASSLAKGGRNEKLFF. The CDR3, as DNA: TGTGCCAGCAGCTTAGCCAAGGGGGGGCGGAATGAAAAACTGTTTTTT.

The chain links TRBV10-3 to TRBJ2-1, with 8 bases matching TRBD1. V trimming: 6 bases; J trimming: 5 bases; junction bases outside the gene matches: 0. Germline CDR1 and CDR2: ENHRY and SYGVKD. The CDR3 extends over 12 amino acids. The CDR3 protein is CAIRTGDNEQFF. The CDR3 nucleotides are TGTGCCATCAGGACAGGGGACAATGAGCAGTTCTTC.

The chain employs TRBV28 and TRBJ2-5; 11 nucleotides line up with TRBD2. The CDR3 consists of 15 residues. The V gene's germline CDR1 is MDHEN and CDR2 SYDVKM. J gave up 5 bases and V 3 bases, and 5 bases lay outside the gene matches. Written as DNA, the CDR3 is TGTGCCAGCAGTTTGGTAGCGGGAGGGAGGGAGACCCAGTACTTC. Translation: CASSLVAGGRETQYF.

This clonotype was counted once. J is TRBJ2-5 and V is TRBV6-1, with D maybe TRBD1 (6 bases). The germline V and J ends were trimmed by 6 bases and 3 bases, with 20 bases remaining between them. Germline V gene lookup returns CDR1 MNHNS and CDR2 SASEGT. The CDR3 spans 16 residues. The CDR3 loop is CASSRGRVREKETQYF. Written as DNA, the CDR3 is TGTGCCAGCAGCAGGGGAAGGGTGAGGGAAAAAGAGACCCAGTACTTC.

V and J are TRBV6-2 or TRBV6-3 and TRBJ2-2; possibly TRBD2 for D (6 bases). The CDR3 has 15 amino acids. The V gene's germline CDR1 is MNHEY and CDR2 SVGEGT. Trimming removed 7 bases at V and 2 bases at J, with 14 bases between. This chain's CDR3 is CASIHRRGNTGELFF. The CDR3 region has the DNA TGTGCCAGCATACACAGGCGGGGAAACACCGGGGAGCTGTTTTTT.

The chain is built from TRBV29-1 and TRBJ1-2; no firm D call. The CDR3 spans 11 residues. V lost 6 bases to trimming and J lost 4 bases, with 9 bases between them. The germline gives CDR1 SQVTM, CDR2 ANQGSEA. The CDR3 coding sequence is TGCAGCGTGGTCTCATTCTATGGCTACACCTTC. Translating it yields CSVVSFYGYTF. Full variable domain (missing parts from reference TRBV29-1 and TRBJ1-2): SAVISQKPSRDICQRGTSLTIQCQVDSQVTMMFWYRQQPGQSLTLIATANQGSEATYESGFVIDKFPISRPNLTFSTLTVSNMSPEDSSIYLCSVVSFYGYTFGSGTRLTVV.

This clonotype was counted many times. V and J are TRBV10-3 and TRBJ2-2; D tentatively reads TRBD1 or TRBD2 (5 bases each). Germline assignment: CDR1 ENHRY and CDR2 SYGVKD. Between the trimmed V and J ends, which lost 3 bases and 5 bases, there was a span of 10 bases. The CDR3 totals 14 residues. CDR3 DNA: TGTGCCATCAGTGACAGTGGGGGAACCGGGGAGCTGTTTTTT. Translating gives CAISDSGGTGELFF.

This clonotype has a count of ten or more. V usage is TRBV20-1 and J usage is TRBJ1-4; D is ambiguous. V shed 0 bases and J shed 1 base, with 6 bases lying between them. Per the germline V gene, CDR1 is DFQATT and CDR2 is SNEGSKA (reference sequence). The CDR3 runs 14 residues. The CDR3 DNA sequence: TGCAGTGCTAGAGAAAAGGGAACTAATGAAAAACTGTTTTTT. This sequence encodes CSAREKGTNEKLFF.

This clonotype was detected a few times. The J gene is TRBJ1-2, the V gene TRBV7-2; D not certain. This CDR3 region has 14 residues. V dropped 4 bases and J dropped 2 bases, with 11 bases sitting between them. From germline, CDR1 is SGHTA and CDR2 FQGNSA. The CDR3 region has the DNA TGTGCCAGCAGCTACATGACAAGAAACTATGGCTACACCTTC. Translated: CASSYMTRNYGYTF. The whole variable domain, filled in from reference TRBV7-2 and TRBJ1-2, reads GAGVSQSPSNKVTEKGKDVELRCDPISGHTALYWYRQSLGQGLEFLIYFQGNSAPDKSGLPSDRFSAERTGGSVSTLTIQRTQQEDSAVYLCASSYMTRNYGYTFGSGTRLTVV.

The gene calls are TRBV5-5 and TRBJ2-1; D unclear. The V end lost 2 bases, the J end lost 6 bases, and 12 bases lay between the germline ends. This CDR3 region has 14 residues. Germline CDR1 and CDR2: SGHKS and YYEKEE (reference sequence). CDR3: CASSLAVTSNEQFF. The CDR3 nucleotides read TGTGCCAGCAGCTTAGCTGTAACATCCAATGAGCAGTTCTTC. Full variable domain (rest looked up from reference TRBV5-5 and TRBJ2-1): DAGVTQSPTHLIKTRGQQVTLRCSPISGHKSVSWYQQVLGQGPQFIFQYYEKEERGRGNFPDRFSARQFPNYSSELNVNALLLGDSALYLCASSLAVTSNEQFFGPGTRLTVL.

This clonotype was observed a handful of times. V gene TRBV7-9 combines with J gene TRBJ1-1; tentative D call: TRBD1 (5 bases). This CDR3 region has 13 residues. The V gene lost 6 bases and the J gene lost 3 bases, with 11 bases spanning the gap. CDR1 is SEHNR and CDR2 is FQNEAQ in the germline V gene (reference sequence). The CDR3 DNA is TGTGCCAGCAGACAGGACGGGTACACTGAAGCTTTCTTT. It yields the protein CASRQDGYTEAFF.

The CDR3 DNA sequence: TGCAGCACACCTGACAATAACTATGGCTACACCTTC. Its protein is CSTPDNNYGYTF. The chain is built from TRBV29-1 and TRBJ1-2; D uncertain. Trimming pared 8 bases from V and 1 base from J, leaving 11 bases between. The CDR3 extends over 12 amino acids. Germline CDR1 reads SQVTM; CDR2 reads ANQGSEA.

The chain links TRBV12-3 or TRBV12-4 to TRBJ1-1; possible D gene TRBD1, 6 bases. V lost 5 bases and J 10 bases, leaving 17 bases between the germline ends. The CDR3 is made up of 13 amino acids. DNA of the CDR3: TGTGCCAGCAGTACCAACACAGGGAGTGTAGCTTTCTTT. Translating it yields CASSTNTGSVAFF.

This clonotype occurred a few times. The V call is TRBV15, the J call TRBJ2-5; TRBD2 matches 9 bases. V shed 1 base, J shed 2 bases, and the junction held 5 bases outside the gene matches. From germline, CDR1 is LNHNV and CDR2 YYDKDF (reference sequence). CDR3 length: 16 residues. The CDR3 nucleotides read TGTGCCACCAGCAGAGGGTTGCTAGCGGGGCAAGAGACCCAGTACTTC. This codes for CATSRGLLAGQETQYF.

This clonotype was seen many times. The CDR3 is CASSTGGSNTEAFF. DNA for the CDR3: TGTGCCAGCAGCACAGGAGGGTCGAACACTGAAGCTTTCTTT. The J gene is TRBJ1-1, the V gene TRBV7-6, with D perhaps TRBD1 (5 bases). The CDR3 length is 14 residues. Germline CDR1 and CDR2: SGHVS and FNYEAQ. Trimming pared 5 bases from V and 1 base from J, leaving 11 bases between.

The chain employs TRBV12-3 or TRBV12-4 and TRBJ2-7, with a possible D match to TRBD1 (6 bases). The V end lost 5 bases, the J end lost 1 base, and 18 bases lay between the germline ends. The CDR3 runs to 16 residues. DNA for the CDR3: TGTGCCAGCAGTCTGACAGGATCCTCTATTTCCTACGAGCAGTACTTC. It is translated as CASSLTGSSISYEQYF.

This clonotype has a handful of counts. The V and J genes are TRBV19 and TRBJ2-3; 7 nucleotides match TRBD2. The trim removed 5 bases at V and 2 bases at J, leaving 7 bases unmatched. The V gene's germline CDR1 is LNHDA and CDR2 SQIVND (reference sequence). There are 15 residues in the CDR3. CDR3 sequence reads: CASSLLAAITDTQYF. CDR3 sequence (DNA): TGTGCCAGTAGTCTGCTAGCGGCAATCACAGATACGCAGTATTTT.